This TCR beta chain was profiled in a study of control samples from healthy donors and cancer patients. CDR3 length: 15 amino acids. Germline lookup yields CDR1 MNHEY and CDR2 SMNVEV (reference sequence). Trimming removed 2 bases from V and 2 bases from J; junction bases left unmatched: 4. The protocol was immunoSEQ multiplex PCR, while the TCRdb copy is restricted to in-frame clones and leaves out a portion. Of 150,000 or so clones listed, 93% were seen once; the top ten hold over 2%. The chain has TRBV27 and TRBJ2-5, with 8 positions matching TRBD1. The receptor was derived from a man in his fifties or sixties in good health. The sequenced material came from blood. The DNA of the CDR3 is TGTGCCAGCAGTTTACGACAGGGGCGACAAGAGACCCAGTACTTC. This sequence encodes CASSLRQGRQETQYF.